The 16 T cell receptor beta chains below come from one sample, sequenced in a study of cytomegalovirus exposure and HLA in healthy donors. With 60 Vbeta and 13 Jbeta primers, the PCR was carried out. This table comes from immunoSEQ multiplex PCR, and its TCRdb copy is limited to in-frame clones, with some not included. This sample carries about 200,000 clones, about 78% of them seen once, and the ten largest clones take 3.5% to 4%. Sequencing was carried out using PBMCs. These receptors came from a male donor in good health and CMV-seronegative.

This clone was detected a few times. This sequence joins TRBV2 and TRBJ2-7; 9 bases are shared with TRBD2. The germline V gene has CDR1 SNHLY and CDR2 FYNNEI. With 1 base clipped from V and 2 bases from J, the junction kept 3 bases outside the gene matches. The CDR3 totals 15 residues. CDR3 in DNA: TGTGCCAGCAGTGAAGGGGGCGGGAGGGCCTACGAGCAGTACTTC. Protein product: CASSEGGGRAYEQYF.

This chain connects TRBV6-6 to TRBJ2-3; D perhaps matches TRBD2 (6 bases). CDR1 and CDR2 from the germline V gene are MNHNY and SVGAGI (reference sequence). The CDR3 is 15 residues long. Between the trimmed V and J ends, which lost 7 bases and 0 bases, there was a span of 14 bases. CDR3 sequence reads: CASKISGASTDTQYF. For the CDR3, the DNA is TGTGCCAGCAAAATTAGCGGTGCTAGCACAGATACGCAGTATTTT.

The chain couples TRBV11-1 to TRBJ2-7, with D possibly matching TRBD1 (6 bases). Trimming shortened V by 5 bases and J by 5 bases, and 10 bases separated the two germline ends. The CDR3 consists of 12 residues. CDR1 is SGHAT, CDR2 FQDESV, per germline (reference sequence). CDR3: CASSEQGNEQYF. DNA of the CDR3: TGTGCCAGCAGCGAACAGGGTAACGAGCAGTACTTC.

This clone was observed once. This chain joins TRBV4-1 and TRBJ2-7; 9 nucleotides align to TRBD1. The CDR3 has 16 amino acids. Germline values: CDR1 MGHRA, CDR2 YSYEKL. V lost 0 bases to trimming and J lost 6 bases; unmatched junction nucleotides: 9. Written as DNA, the CDR3 is TGCGCCAGCAGCCAAGAGGTGGGGACAGGGTCTGGCGAGCAGTACTTC. Its translation is CASSQEVGTGSGEQYF.

With respect to this clone: Within the sample, other DNA sequences also encode this same CDR3. The CDR3 nucleotides are TGTGCCAGCAGCCTCAACAGGGGAAGTTACGAGCAGTACTTC. Amino acid sequence: CASSLNRGSYEQYF. The rearrangement joins TRBV7-6 to TRBJ2-7; 7 bases line up with TRBD1. This CDR3 spans 14 amino acids. CDR1 is SGHVS and CDR2 is FNYEAQ in the germline V gene. V shed 5 bases and J 4 bases; nucleotides not matched to a gene: 8.

The chain couples TRBV7-3 to TRBJ2-1, with 8 nucleotides matching TRBD2. V lost 5 bases to trimming and J lost 0 bases; unmatched junction nucleotides: 3. Germline V lookup: CDR1 SGHTA, CDR2 FQGTGA. The CDR3 runs 15 residues. CDR3 in amino acids: CASSVTSGSYNEQFF. The CDR3 nucleotides are TGTGCCAGCAGCGTTACTAGCGGCTCCTACAATGAGCAGTTCTTC.

The chain recombines TRBV28 with TRBJ2-2; D is possibly TRBD1 (5 bases). Trimming removed 3 bases from V and 12 bases from J, with 14 bases in between. CDR1 is MDHEN and CDR2 is SYDVKM in the germline V gene. The CDR3 is 13 amino acids. The DNA for the CDR3 is TGTGCCAGCAGTTTGTTGCAGGGAAAGAAGCTGTTTTTT. This codes for CASSLLQGKKLFF.

This clone came up once. The rearrangement uses TRBV12-5 and TRBJ2-5; 8 positions match TRBD2. With 5 bases clipped from V and 2 bases from J, the junction kept 10 bases outside the gene matches. The CDR3 consists of 16 residues. Germline V lookup: CDR1 LGHNT, CDR2 FRNRAP. The CDR3 sequence: CASGPQVAGKQETQYF. DNA of the CDR3: TGTGCTAGTGGTCCCCAGGTAGCGGGAAAACAAGAGACCCAGTACTTC.

The V and J genes are TRBV19 and TRBJ1-5, with no clear D. The germline V gene has CDR1 LNHDA and CDR2 SQIVND (reference sequence). Trimming pared 7 bases from V and 0 bases from J, leaving 19 bases between. The CDR3 consists of 17 residues. This CDR3 reads CASTPPTGRYSNQPQHF. DNA of the CDR3: TGTGCCAGTACTCCACCTACGGGGAGATATAGCAATCAGCCCCAGCATTTT.

The genes are TRBV7-9 and TRBJ2-7; D is perhaps TRBD2 (5 bases). The CDR3 is 13 amino acids. The germline CDR1 and CDR2 sequences are SEHNR and FQNEAQ (reference sequence). V was cut by 5 bases and J by 4 bases, with 12 bases left in between. In DNA, the CDR3 is TGTGCCAGCAGCCCCGCCTCGGGGTACGAGCAGTACTTC. It yields the protein CASSPASGYEQYF.

This clone was counted only a few times. CDR3 in amino acids: CASSPTGSYEQYF. CDR3 nucleotides: TGTGCCAGCAGCCCTACGGGGTCCTACGAGCAGTACTTC. V is TRBV5-6 and J is TRBJ2-7; D is possibly TRBD2 (5 bases). Trimming left V 4 bases short and J 1 base short, with 9 bases between. The CDR3 totals 13 residues. Per germline, CDR1 SGHDT and CDR2 YYEEEE.

The genes are TRBV7-6 and TRBJ1-2; 8 bases line up with TRBD1. This CDR3 contains 14 residues. The V segment lost 4 bases and the J segment 0 bases; nucleotides outside the gene matches: 1. Germline CDR1 SGHVS, CDR2 FNYEAQ. The CDR3 region has the DNA TGTGCCAGCAGCTCACAGGGGGCTAACTATGGCTACACCTTC. It yields the protein CASSSQGANYGYTF.

The V and J genes are TRBV7-3 and TRBJ2-1; 11 bases agree with TRBD1. Germline V CDR1 and CDR2: SGHTA, FQGTGA. Unmatched junction bases numbered 8, after V lost 5 bases and J lost 8 bases. This CDR3 has 15 residues. In DNA form, the CDR3 reads TGTGCCAGCAGCCATCGCGGACAGGGGGCCTATGAGCAGTTCTTC. This translates into CASSHRGQGAYEQFF.

This clone turned up a few times. The chain couples TRBV18 to TRBJ2-2; weak D call: TRBD1 (6 bases). The germline V gene encodes CDR1 KGHSH and CDR2 LQKENI. Trimming left V 6 bases short and J 2 bases short, with 10 bases between. The CDR3 spans 14 residues. The CDR3 sequence: CASSGTLNTGELFF. In nucleotides, the CDR3 is TGTGCCAGCTCCGGGACATTAAACACCGGGGAGCTGTTTTTT.

The count of this clone is one. This chain joins TRBV5-1 and TRBJ2-5; TRBD2 matches 12 bases. The J call is in doubt because the DNA end fits TRBJ2-7 better. The CDR3 length is 16 residues. The germline V gene has CDR1 SGHRS and CDR2 YFSETQ. The CDR3 nucleotides are TGCGCCAGCAGCTTGGGACTAGCGGGAGTTTCCTACGAGCAGTACTTC. As protein: CASSLGLAGVSYEQYF.

The chain combines TRBV6-5 with TRBJ2-2; D is possibly TRBD2 (5 bases). Germline CDR1 and CDR2: MNHEY and SVGAGI. V was shortened by 0 bases and J by 6 bases, with 8 bases between the two germline ends. The CDR3 length is 14 residues. The chain's CDR3 is CASSYSRRSGELFF. CDR3 DNA: TGTGCCAGCAGTTACTCGAGGAGGTCCGGGGAGCTGTTTTTT.